This TCR beta chain was sequenced during a study of T cell responses to AZD1222 COVID-19 vaccine. Study results and limitations: Vaccine-related CD4 TCRs covered spike, predominating at 160-218 and 743-854.

As for this clone: Antigen specificity is unknown.

In germline, CDR1 is MDHEN, CDR2 SYDVKM. V shed 6 bases and J 4 bases; nucleotides not matched to a gene: 7. This CDR3 is built from 15 residues. Sequenced by immunoSEQ multiplex PCR; TCRdb stores in-frame clones only, minus some. Among 90,000 to 120,000 clones listed, about 90% were seen once. The chain couples TRBV28 to TRBJ1-3; 9 bases map to TRBD1. Here the sequenced sample was peripheral blood, taken 28 days after the second AZD1222 dose. The source of this sequence is an adult who received the AZD1222 COVID-19 vaccine. CDR3 region: CASRTPGTGGNTIYF. The CDR3 DNA is TGTGCCAGCAGGACCCCAGGGACAGGGGGAAACACCATATATTTT. The full variable domain, rest sourced from reference TRBV28 and TRBJ1-3, is DVKVTQSSRYLVKRTGEKVFLECVQDMDHENMFWYRQDPGLGLRLIYFSYDVKMKEKGDIPEGYSVSREKKERFSLILESASTNQTSMYLCASRTPGTGGNTIYFGEGSWLTVV.